The T cell receptor beta chain under discussion was sequenced for a study of cytomegalovirus exposure and HLA in healthy donors (dated by TCRdb to the late 2010s). For the wider study: According to an earlier analysis of several hundred of the donors, about 179 million T cells yielded over 90 million unique TCR beta sequences and approximately 280 Gb of sequence data. Roughly 300 gigabases of sequencing data and roughly 80 million unique TCR sequences made up an early release that covered approximately 620 HLA-typed donors. The genetic ancestry cluster associated with self-reported Caucasian donors included over 80% of the roughly 410 genotyped donors. The aim of the study was to test whether cataloging public T cell receptors could identify signatures of past pathogen exposure. The T cell repertoires of some 700 subjects were profiled by immunosequencing and related to cytomegalovirus serostatus. In addition to the first cohort of hundreds of subjects, a separate validation cohort of 120 different subjects was used. To predict cytomegalovirus infection status, the study combined high-throughput TCR immunosequencing, statistical association of individual TCRs with disease status, and machine learning. A later analysis re-analyzed previously published TCR beta repertoires from roughly 600 donors and added high-resolution HLA genotyping to study TCR occurrence patterns. The later analysis used no new phenotypic data to find candidate immune exposures, relying instead on TCR beta sequences and their occurrence across donors. To decide whether each TCR beta V gene segment behaved as functional or pseudogenic, an earlier analysis of some 600 of the donors relied on high-throughput TCR beta sequencing. Donor age, sex, ethnicity and CMV serostatus were compiled alongside the repertoire data. A later genetic analysis took genome-wide SNP genotypes for about 65% of the roughly 670 donors and used that subset as a discovery cohort. All discovery cohort repertoires had been generated using a single sequencing platform. Both class I and class II loci were covered by HLA typing, at four-digit resolution. Typing coverage varied by locus: 629-630 donors for A, B, C, DRB1 and DQB1; roughly 510 for DQA1; around 570 for DPA1; roughly 450 for DPB1. Five DR-DQ haplotypes were handled as single units for association and clustering because linkage in the cohort was strong. Across approximately 400 genotyped donors of the cohort, an average of 235,054 unique TCR beta nucleotide sequences per donor were sequenced, and around 19% of those sequences were non-productive.

The junction shows trimming of 3 bases on V and 2 bases on J, plus 14 bases between the germline ends. Taken from cysteine to phenylalanine, the CDR3 has 16 residues. The kept DNA is CDR3 alone, 48 bases in frame from the first base. Reading the germline V gene (reference sequence) gives CDR1 LNHNV and CDR2 YYDKDF. In the case of this clone: The antigen it binds to is not known. No much larger clonotype is one base removed from it; base qualities were not supplied.

The cohort consisted of approximately 670 healthy bone marrow donors. At the time of sampling, every cohort member was nominally healthy, though immune exposures that went unrecorded were likely present. The donor was CMV seropositive and belonged to the group of over 250 seropositive cohort members. Every donor gave a peripheral blood sample, and the peripheral blood mononuclear cells from that sample were used for TCR beta sequencing. Genomic DNA was extracted from the blood cell samples with the Qiagen DNeasy Blood Extraction Kit. What the authors observed across the whole study: In this cohort, only TCR beta chains were sequenced, and detectable features were limited by the absence of alpha or paired-chain data. HLA typing was unavailable for some donors at each locus, so association tests used only the typed subset. The only immune exposure information available for the cohort was CMV serostatus. Linkage disequilibrium might explain the correlated functional status among segregating V segments, but an unknown experimental factor could not be ruled out. The classifier was reported to diagnose cytomegalovirus status with high specificity and sensitivity in both the original and validation cohorts. The authors suggested that the approach could potentially be generalized to other disease states and immunological phenotypes. In a later analysis, several top co-occurrence clusters were reported to appear linked to parvovirus B19, influenza, CMV and Epstein-Barr virus. Some 16 rarely observed V segments, including chromosome 9 orphons, were excluded from the earlier analysis of just under 600 of the donors because counts were too low. In vitro tests confirmed that a few of the cytomegalovirus-associated TCR beta chains recognize cytomegalovirus antigens. An association between a missense DCLRE1C variant and V-gene and J-gene trimming of TCR beta chains was found in a later genetic analysis and replicated in an independent cohort. A further reported finding was that TCR beta sequences accurately predicted the HLA-A and HLA-B alleles for most subjects in the first cohort. Some IMGT-functional V segments, including TRBV6-2 and TRBV6-3, could not be told apart with the 87-base-pair reads, so those segments were excluded. A later analysis found that most CMV-associated TCR beta chains appeared HLA-restricted, with HLA associations seemingly driven largely by CMV exposure. At a false discovery rate of 0.05, a later analysis linked under 20,000 TCR beta sequences to specific HLA alleles. Across donors, most TCR sequences were observed very rarely, whereas some public TCRs were present in many individuals. A later genetic analysis reported fewer N-insertions in productive TCRs among donors in an Asian-associated ancestry cluster than the approximately 670-donor mean. A cluster of highly shared sequence variants was judged likely to be a technical artifact of the sequencing pipeline. In a later analysis, the rate of TCR association differed among HLA loci, with DRB1 alleles having the most associated TCRs and HLA-C alleles having the fewest. The study listed 150 to 200 TCR beta chains as associated with cytomegalovirus. In a later analysis, HLA-associated TCR beta chains were found to be more clonally expanded and to have lower generation probabilities than equally common non-associated chains. Sequencing depth was assumed to be roughly uniform across donors in the presence/absence analyses, though that assumption may not hold. In an earlier analysis of roughly 500 of the donors, most TCR beta V segments appeared in productive rearrangements about 87% or about 30% of the time, broadly matching IMGT annotations. Strong co-occurrence of HLA alleles, especially DR and DQ, made assigning TCR associations to individual alleles difficult.

The library was produced with the immunoSEQ multiplex PCR assay. A mixture of 60 forward primers for TCR Vbeta segments and 13 reverse primers for TCR Jbeta segments was used in the multiplex PCR. Amplification of the CDR3 region of rearranged TCR beta genes was performed with a multiplex PCR assay on genomic DNA. The Illumina HiSeq System was used to sequence the amplified TCR beta libraries as 87-base-pair reads. The authors' analysis ran thus. A later analysis counted 75 million to 100 million unique TCR beta chains across the approximately 700 repertoires, and 10 million to 11 million of these chains were shared by at least two donors. A nearest-neighbor algorithm error-corrected the raw reads and collapsed the reads into unique sequences, merging closely related sequences to remove PCR and sequencing errors. V, D and J gene segments were assigned by aligning CDR3 sequences to IMGT reference sequences. Each retained sequence needed at least a six-nucleotide match to both a V gene segment and a J gene segment. A rearrangement was called productive if the CDR3 had no stop codons and remained in frame with V and J, and every other rearrangement was called non-productive. Following IMGT convention, CDR3 was defined as the stretch from the second conserved V-encoded cysteine up to the conserved J-encoded phenylalanine. Sequences without an unambiguous match to a single V gene segment were excluded from the earlier analysis of 450 to 650 of the donors. An earlier analysis of about 600 of the donors called V segments functional above 56.7% productive rearrangements and segregating when the between-donor standard deviation exceeded 5%. A statistical classification framework was developed to diagnose cytomegalovirus status using the catalog of TCR beta chain sequences. In a later analysis, V and J genes were assigned by comparing TCR nucleotide sequences against IMGT/GENE-DB human TR gene sequences. The TCRdist pipeline was used in a later analysis to assign CDR3 sequences and most-parsimonious VDJ recombination scenarios. In a later analysis, each TCR beta chain was defined by its CDR3 amino acid sequence together with its V-gene family, and reads lacking a unique V-gene family were excluded. As a way to deal with suspected cross-contamination and a sequencing artifact, a later analysis dropped nearly 600 nucleotide sequences that were highly shared and had low generation probability. In a later analysis, a clonal expansion index was calculated for each public chain from normalized within-repertoire ranks of inferred template counts. Generation probabilities in a later analysis came from a VDJ recombination model fitted to out-of-frame rearrangements, and those results were checked against IGoR. Hypergeometric tests were used in a later analysis to score TCR-TCR, TCR-HLA and TCR-CMV co-occurrence, with a repertoire-size bias correction applied to the TCR pairs. A later analysis estimated false discovery rates by permuting HLA or CMV assignments 20 times. A later analysis grouped co-occurring TCRs with DBSCAN, adding TCRdist sequence similarity when clustering within HLA-allele-positive subsets. Repertoires with fewer than 30,000 or more than 120,000 public chains, plus five repertoires with anomalous nucleotide sharing, were excluded from co-occurrence clustering. The clones in this table, taken by TCRdb from immuneACCESS, are in-frame only. Not every clone is retained; where verified, under half of the shortfall comes from an unresolved V gene, and the cause of the rest is unknown. V and J calls and clone size are copied from that table; D and trimming were computed from the DNA. The sample data list about 120,000 clones, and 55% to 65% of these were observed just once. The top ten constitute roughly 9% of the sample.

Here the chain combines TRBV15 and TRBJ2-1; a weak D assignment points to TRBD2 (5 bases agree). The source material was PBMCs. This TCR was recovered from a woman aged 40 to 55 in good health and CMV-seropositive. The bases are TGTGCCACCAGCAGTGGGTCTAGCTCTGCCTACAATGAGCAGTTCTTC. Protein translation: CATSSGSSSAYNEQFF.